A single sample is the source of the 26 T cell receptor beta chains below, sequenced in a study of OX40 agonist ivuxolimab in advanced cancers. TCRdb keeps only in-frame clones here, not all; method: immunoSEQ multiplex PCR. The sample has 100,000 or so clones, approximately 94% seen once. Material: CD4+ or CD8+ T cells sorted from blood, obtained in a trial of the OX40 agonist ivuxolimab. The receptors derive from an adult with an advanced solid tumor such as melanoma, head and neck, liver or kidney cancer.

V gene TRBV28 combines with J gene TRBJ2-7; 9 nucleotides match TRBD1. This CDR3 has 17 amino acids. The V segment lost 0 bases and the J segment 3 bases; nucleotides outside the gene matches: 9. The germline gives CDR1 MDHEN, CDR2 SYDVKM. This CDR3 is CASSLWGGRQGVYEQYF. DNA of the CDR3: TGTGCCAGCAGTTTATGGGGCGGGAGACAGGGGGTCTACGAGCAGTACTTC.

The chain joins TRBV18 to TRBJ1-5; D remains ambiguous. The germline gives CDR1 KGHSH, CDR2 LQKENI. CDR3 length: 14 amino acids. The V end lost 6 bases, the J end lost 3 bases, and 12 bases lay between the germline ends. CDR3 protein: CASSPWEYNQPQHF. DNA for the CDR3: TGTGCCAGCTCGCCTTGGGAATACAATCAGCCCCAGCATTTT. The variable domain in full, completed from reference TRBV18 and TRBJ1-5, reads NAGVMQNPRHLVRRRGQEARLRCSPMKGHSHVYWYRQLPEEGLKFMVYLQKENIIDESGMPKERFSAEFPKEGPSILRIQQVVRGDSAAYFCASSPWEYNQPQHFGDGTRLSIL.

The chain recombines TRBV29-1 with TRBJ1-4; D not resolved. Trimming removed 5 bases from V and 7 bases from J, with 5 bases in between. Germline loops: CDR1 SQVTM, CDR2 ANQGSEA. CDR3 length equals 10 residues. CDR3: CSVRREKLFF. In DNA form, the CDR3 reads TGCAGCGTTAGACGTGAAAAACTGTTTTTT. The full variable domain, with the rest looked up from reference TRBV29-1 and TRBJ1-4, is SAVISQKPSRDICQRGTSLTIQCQVDSQVTMMFWYRQQPGQSLTLIATANQGSEATYESGFVIDKFPISRPNLTFSTLTVSNMSPEDSSIYLCSVRREKLFFGSGTQLSVL.

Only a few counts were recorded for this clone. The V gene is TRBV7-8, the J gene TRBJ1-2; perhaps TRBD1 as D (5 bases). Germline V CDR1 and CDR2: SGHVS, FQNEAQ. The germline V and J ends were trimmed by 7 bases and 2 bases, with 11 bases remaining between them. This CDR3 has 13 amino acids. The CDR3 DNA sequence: TGTGCCAGCACCCATGGGGGGAACTATGGCTACACCTTC. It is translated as CASTHGGNYGYTF. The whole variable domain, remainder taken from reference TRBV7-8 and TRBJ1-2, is GAGVSQSPRYKVAKRGQDVALRCDPISGHVSLFWYQQALGQGPEFLTYFQNEAQLDKSGLPSDRFFAERPEGSVSTLKIQRTQQEDSAVYLCASTHGGNYGYTFGSGTRLTVV.

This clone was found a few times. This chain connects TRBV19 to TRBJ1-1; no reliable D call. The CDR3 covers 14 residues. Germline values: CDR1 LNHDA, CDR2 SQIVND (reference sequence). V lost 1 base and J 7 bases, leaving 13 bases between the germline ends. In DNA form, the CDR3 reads TGTGCCAGTAGTATAGTTGGAAATCTGGGTGAAGCTTTCTTT. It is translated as CASSIVGNLGEAFF.

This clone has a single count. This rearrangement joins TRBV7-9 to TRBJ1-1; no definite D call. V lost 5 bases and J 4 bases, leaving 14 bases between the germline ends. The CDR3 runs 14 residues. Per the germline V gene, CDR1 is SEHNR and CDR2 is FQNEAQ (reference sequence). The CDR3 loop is CASSPAIKVTEAFF. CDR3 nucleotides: TGTGCCAGCAGCCCGGCTATAAAGGTCACTGAAGCTTTCTTT.

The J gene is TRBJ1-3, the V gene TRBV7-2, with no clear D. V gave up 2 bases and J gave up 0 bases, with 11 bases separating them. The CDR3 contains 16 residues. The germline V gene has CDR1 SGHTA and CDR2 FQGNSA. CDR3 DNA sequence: TGTGCCAGCAGCTTAATAGCATCGACCTCTGGAAACACCATATATTTT. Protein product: CASSLIASTSGNTIYF.

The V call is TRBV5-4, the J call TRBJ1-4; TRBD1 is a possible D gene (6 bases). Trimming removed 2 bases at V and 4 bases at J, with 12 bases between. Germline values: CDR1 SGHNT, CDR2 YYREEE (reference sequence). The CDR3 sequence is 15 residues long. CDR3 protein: CASSFRGPFNEKLFF. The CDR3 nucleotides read TGTGCCAGCAGCTTCCGGGGGCCCTTTAATGAAAAACTGTTTTTT.

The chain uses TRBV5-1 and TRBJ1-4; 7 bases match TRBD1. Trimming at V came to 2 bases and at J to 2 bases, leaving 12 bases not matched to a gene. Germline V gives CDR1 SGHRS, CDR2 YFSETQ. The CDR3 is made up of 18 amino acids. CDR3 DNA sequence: TGCGCCAGCAGCTTCGACCGAGGCTCAGGGGGGACTAATGAAAAACTGTTTTTT. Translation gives CASSFDRGSGGTNEKLFF.

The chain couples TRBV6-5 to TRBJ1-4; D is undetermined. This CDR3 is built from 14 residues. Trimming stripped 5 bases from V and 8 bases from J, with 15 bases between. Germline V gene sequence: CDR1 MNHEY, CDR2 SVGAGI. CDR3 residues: CASSPHFDAEKLFF. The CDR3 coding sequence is TGTGCCAGCAGTCCCCACTTCGACGCCGAAAAACTGTTTTTT.

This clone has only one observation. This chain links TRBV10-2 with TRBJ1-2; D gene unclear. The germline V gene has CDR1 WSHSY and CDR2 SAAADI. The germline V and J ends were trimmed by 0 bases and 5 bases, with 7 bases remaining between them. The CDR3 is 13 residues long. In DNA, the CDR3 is TGCGCCAGCAGTGAGTCACAGAGATATGGCTACACCTTC. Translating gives CASSESQRYGYTF.

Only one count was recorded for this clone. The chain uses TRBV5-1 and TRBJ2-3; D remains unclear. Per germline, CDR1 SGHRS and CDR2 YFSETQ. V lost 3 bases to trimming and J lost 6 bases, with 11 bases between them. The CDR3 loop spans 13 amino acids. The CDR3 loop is CASSWNLGDTQYF. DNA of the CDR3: TGCGCCAGCAGCTGGAACCTAGGGGATACGCAGTATTTT.

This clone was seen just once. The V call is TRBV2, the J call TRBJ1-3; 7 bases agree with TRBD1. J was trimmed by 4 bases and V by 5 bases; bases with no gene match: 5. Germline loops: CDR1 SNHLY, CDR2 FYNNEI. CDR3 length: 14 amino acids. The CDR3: CASSRQGYGNTIYF. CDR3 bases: TGTGCCAGCAGTAGACAGGGCTACGGAAACACCATATATTTT.

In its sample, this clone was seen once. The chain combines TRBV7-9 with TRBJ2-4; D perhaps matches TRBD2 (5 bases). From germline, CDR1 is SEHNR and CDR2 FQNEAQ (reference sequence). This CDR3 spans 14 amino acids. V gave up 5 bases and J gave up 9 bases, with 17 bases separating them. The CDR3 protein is CASSLPPGSGIQYF. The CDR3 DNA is TGTGCCAGCAGCCTCCCTCCGGGATCGGGCATTCAGTACTTC.

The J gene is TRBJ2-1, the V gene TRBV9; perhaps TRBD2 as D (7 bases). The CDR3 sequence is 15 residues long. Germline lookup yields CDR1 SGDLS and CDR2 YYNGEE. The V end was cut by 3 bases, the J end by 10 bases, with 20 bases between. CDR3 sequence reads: CASSATEGGFREQFF. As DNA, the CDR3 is TGTGCCAGCAGCGCCACCGAGGGGGGGTTCAGGGAGCAGTTCTTC. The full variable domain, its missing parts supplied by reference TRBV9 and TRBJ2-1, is DSGVTQTPKHLITATGQRVTLRCSPRSGDLSVYWYQQSLDQGLQFLIQYYNGEERAKGNILERFSAQQFPDLHSELNLSSLELGDSALYFCASSATEGGFREQFFGPGTRLTVL.

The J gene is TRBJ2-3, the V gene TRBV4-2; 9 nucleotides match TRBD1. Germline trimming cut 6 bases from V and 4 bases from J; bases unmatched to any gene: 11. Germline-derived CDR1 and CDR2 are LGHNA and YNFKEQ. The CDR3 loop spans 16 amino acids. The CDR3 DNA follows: TGTGCCAGCAGGGCATCGGGACAGGGTGGGTCAGATACGCAGTATTTT. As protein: CASRASGQGGSDTQYF.

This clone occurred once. This CDR3 is CAISGQEQETQYF. CDR3 DNA sequence: TGTGCCATCAGCGGACAGGAACAAGAGACCCAGTACTTC. The rearrangement joins TRBV10-3 to TRBJ2-5; 7 positions agree with TRBD1. Looked up from germline, CDR1 is ENHRY and CDR2 is SYGVKD. The trim removed 6 bases at V and 2 bases at J, leaving 3 bases unmatched. The CDR3 length is 13 residues.

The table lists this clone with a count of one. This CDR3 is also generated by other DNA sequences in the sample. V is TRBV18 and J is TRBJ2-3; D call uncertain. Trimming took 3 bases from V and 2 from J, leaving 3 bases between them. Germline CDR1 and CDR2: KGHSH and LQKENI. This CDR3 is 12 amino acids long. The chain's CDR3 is CASSPYTDTQYF. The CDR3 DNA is TGTGCCAGCTCACCGTACACAGATACGCAGTATTTT.

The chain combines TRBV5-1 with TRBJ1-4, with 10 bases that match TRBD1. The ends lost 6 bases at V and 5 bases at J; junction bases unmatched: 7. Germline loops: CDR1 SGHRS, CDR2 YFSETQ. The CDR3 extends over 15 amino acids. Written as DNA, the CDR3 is TGCGCCAGCACCACGGAGACAGGGGGCAATGAAAAACTGTTTTTT. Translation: CASTTETGGNEKLFF.

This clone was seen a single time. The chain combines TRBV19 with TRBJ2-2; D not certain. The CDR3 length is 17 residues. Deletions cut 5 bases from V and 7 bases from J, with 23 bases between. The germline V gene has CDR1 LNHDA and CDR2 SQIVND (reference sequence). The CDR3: CASSLPYQTPAGGELFF. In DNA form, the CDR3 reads TGTGCCAGTAGTCTGCCTTACCAGACTCCGGCAGGCGGGGAGCTGTTTTTT.

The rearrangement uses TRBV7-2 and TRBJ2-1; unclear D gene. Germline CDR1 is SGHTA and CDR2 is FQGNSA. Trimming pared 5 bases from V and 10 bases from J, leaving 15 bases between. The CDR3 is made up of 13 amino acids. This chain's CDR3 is CASSPPRPGEQFF. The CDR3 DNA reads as TGTGCCAGCAGCCCCCCCCGGCCGGGCGAGCAGTTCTTC.

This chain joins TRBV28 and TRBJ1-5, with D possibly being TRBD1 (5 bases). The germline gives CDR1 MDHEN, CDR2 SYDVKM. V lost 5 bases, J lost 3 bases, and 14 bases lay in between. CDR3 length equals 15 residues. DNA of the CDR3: TGTGCCAGCAGTGGCCACCAGGGATTCAATCAGCCCCAGCATTTT. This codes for CASSGHQGFNQPQHF. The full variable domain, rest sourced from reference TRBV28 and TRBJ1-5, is DVKVTQSSRYLVKRTGEKVFLECVQDMDHENMFWYRQDPGLGLRLIYFSYDVKMKEKGDIPEGYSVSREKKERFSLILESASTNQTSMYLCASSGHQGFNQPQHFGDGTRLSIL.

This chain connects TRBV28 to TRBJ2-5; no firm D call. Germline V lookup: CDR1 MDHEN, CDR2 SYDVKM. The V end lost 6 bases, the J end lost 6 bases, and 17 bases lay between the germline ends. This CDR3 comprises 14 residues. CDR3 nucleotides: TGTGCCAGCAGCAAGGACCCGAGTTTTAAGACCCAGTACTTC. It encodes CASSKDPSFKTQYF.

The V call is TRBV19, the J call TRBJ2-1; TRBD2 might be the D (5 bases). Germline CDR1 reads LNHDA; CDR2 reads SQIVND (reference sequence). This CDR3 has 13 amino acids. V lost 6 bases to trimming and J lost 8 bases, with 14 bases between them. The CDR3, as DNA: TGTGCCAGTAGGGGGAGAGGGTCAGATGAGCAGTTCTTC. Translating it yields CASRGRGSDEQFF.

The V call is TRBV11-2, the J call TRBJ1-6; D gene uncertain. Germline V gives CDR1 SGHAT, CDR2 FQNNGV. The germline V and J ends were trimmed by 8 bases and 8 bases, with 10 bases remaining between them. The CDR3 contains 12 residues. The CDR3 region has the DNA TGTGCCAGCTCAAGTGGGGATTCACCCCTCCACTTT. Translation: CASSSGDSPLHF.

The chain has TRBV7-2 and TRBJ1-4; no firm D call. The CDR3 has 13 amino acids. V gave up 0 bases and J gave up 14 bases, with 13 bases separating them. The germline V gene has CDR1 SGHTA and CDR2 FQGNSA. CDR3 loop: CASSLALVSPLFF. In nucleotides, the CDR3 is TGTGCCAGCAGCTTAGCGCTGGTATCCCCTCTGTTTTTT.